This passage covers 2 T cell receptor beta chains from one sample sequenced in a study of cytomegalovirus exposure and HLA in healthy donors. Libraries were prepared by immunoSEQ multiplex PCR; TCRdb keeps only in-frame clonotypes and omits some of them. The sample includes 150,000 to 200,000 clones, about 81% of them seen just once. Sequenced input: PBMCs. The receptors were sampled from a woman in her 30s in good health and CMV-seronegative.

The chain employs TRBV28 and TRBJ1-5, with 8 positions matching TRBD1. Germline assignment: CDR1 MDHEN and CDR2 SYDVKM. V trimming: 2 bases; J trimming: 6 bases; junction bases outside the gene matches: 3. This CDR3 has 14 amino acids. This CDR3 is CASSLDRGTQPQHF. The CDR3 nucleotides read TGTGCCAGCAGTTTAGACAGGGGAACTCAGCCCCAGCATTTT.

CDR3 DNA sequence: TGTGCCAGTAGTACACTAGCGATGAGCTCCTACAATGAGCAGTTCTTC. Its translation: CASSTLAMSSYNEQFF. V is TRBV19 and J is TRBJ2-1; 7 bases fit TRBD2. Losses at the gene ends were 4 bases for V and 0 bases for J; bases not matched to a gene: 6. Looked up from germline, CDR1 is LNHDA and CDR2 is SQIVND (reference sequence). The CDR3 covers 16 residues. The entire variable domain, with the rest obtained from reference TRBV19 and TRBJ2-1, is as follows: DGGITQSPKYLFRKEGQNVTLSCEQNLNHDAMYWYRQDPGQGLRLIYYSQIVNDFQKGDIAEGYSVSREKKESFPLTVTSAQKNPTAFYLCASSTLAMSSYNEQFFGPGTRLTVL.